These 16 T cell receptor beta chains share one sample of origin, sequenced in a study of technical replicates of blood from several donors (dated by TCRdb to 2016 to 2017). The receptor library was made with the immunoSEQ multiplex PCR assay. TCRdb re-hosts the immuneACCESS table, in-frame sequences only. Its copies lack some clones; in the studies checked, an unresolved V gene accounts for under half of them, and the cause for the rest is not known. This sample lists 75,000 to 95,000 clones; 85% to 95% were detected once. The ten largest clones capture approximately 0.3% of the sample. Input material: T cells isolated from PBMCs. The receptors here all came from a human donor in good health.

The chain employs TRBV20-1 and TRBJ2-1; D is possibly TRBD2 (5 bases). V lost 1 base and J 7 bases, leaving 5 bases between the germline ends. The germline gives CDR1 DFQATT, CDR2 SNEGSKA (reference sequence). The CDR3 consists of 11 residues. The CDR3 nucleotides are TGCAGTGCTAGAGGCGGGAATGAGCAGTTCTTC. Translating it yields CSARGGNEQFF.

The chain combines TRBV9 with TRBJ2-2; TRBD2 matches 12 bases. This CDR3 region has 16 residues. V dropped 3 bases and J dropped 3; count of bases not matched to a gene: 3. The germline V gene encodes CDR1 SGDLS and CDR2 YYNGEE. In DNA, the CDR3 is TGTGCCAGCAGCGCGGGGACTAGCGGGTACACCGGGGAGCTGTTTTTT. This translates into CASSAGTSGYTGELFF.

The chain recombines TRBV9 with TRBJ2-7; the D gene is possibly TRBD1 (6 bases). Germline CDR1 and CDR2: SGDLS and YYNGEE. V was pared by 0 bases and J by 2 bases, with 9 bases between. This CDR3 has 14 residues. Here the CDR3 DNA reads TGTGCCAGCAGCGTAGGGACAGCACCCTACGAGCAGTACTTC. This translates into CASSVGTAPYEQYF.

The chain joins TRBV11-3 to TRBJ2-7, with 12 bases identical to TRBD2. The CDR3 is made up of 15 amino acids. With 5 bases clipped from V and 3 bases from J, the junction kept 5 bases outside the gene matches. Germline V gene sequence: CDR1 SGHNT, CDR2 YENEEA. CDR3 in DNA: TGTGCCAGCAGCACCCGACTAGCGGGGGACTACGAGCAGTACTTC. Encoded protein: CASSTRLAGDYEQYF.

The V and J genes are TRBV21-1 and TRBJ2-3; TRBD2 is the table's D call, not checked against the DNA. TRBV21-1 is reported as a pseudogene. This CDR3 comprises 15 residues. The CDR3 bases are TGTGCCAGCAGCAAAGTTGCGGGAGCCGCAGATACGCAGTATTTT. Translating gives CASSKVAGAADTQYF.

The chain has TRBV30 and TRBJ1-1, with D possibly matching TRBD1 (5 bases). The CDR3 spans 15 residues. Between the trimmed V and J ends, which lost 8 bases and 0 bases, there was a span of 19 bases. Germline V gives CDR1 GTSNPN, CDR2 SVGIG (reference sequence). Here the CDR3 reads CALSGELKMNTEAFF. The CDR3 DNA follows: TGTGCCCTCTCGGGGGAGCTGAAAATGAACACTGAAGCTTTCTTT.

V and J are TRBV4-1 and TRBJ2-6; 10 bases fit TRBD2. The V and J ends lost 5 bases and 1 base, in that order; junction bases with no gene match: 5. Germline assignment: CDR1 MGHRA and CDR2 YSYEKL. CDR3 size: 17 residues. The CDR3 DNA follows: TGCGCCAGCAGCACTAGCGGGGCCCTTTCTGGGGCCAACGTCCTGACTTTC. Translation gives CASSTSGALSGANVLTF.

V and J are TRBV5-4 and TRBJ1-1; possibly TRBD1 for D (6 bases). V dropped 4 bases and J dropped 4 bases, with 17 bases sitting between them. The CDR3 is made up of 15 amino acids. The germline V gene has CDR1 SGHNT and CDR2 YYREEE (reference sequence). CDR3 bases: TGTGCCAGCAGCAAGATGCTGGGGGCAAGCACTGAAGCTTTCTTT. As protein: CASSKMLGASTEAFF. Supplemented by reference TRBV5-4 and TRBJ1-1, the full variable domain reads ETGVTQSPTHLIKTRGQQVTLRCSSQSGHNTVSWYQQALGQGPQFIFQYYREEENGRGNFPPRFSGLQFPNYSSELNVNALELDDSALYLCASSKMLGASTEAFFGQGTRLTVV.

The chain uses TRBV7-9 and TRBJ2-2, with 8 bases matching TRBD2. The germline V gene has CDR1 SEHNR and CDR2 FQNEAQ (reference sequence). The CDR3 totals 16 residues. J lost 4 bases, V lost 4 bases, and 8 bases had no gene match. CDR3 DNA sequence: TGTGCCAGCAGCTCTACCACCAGCGGGAGCACCGGGGAGCTGTTTTTT. Encoded protein: CASSSTTSGSTGELFF.

J is TRBJ1-2 and V is TRBV29-1; 10 bases match TRBD1. The CDR3 extends over 12 amino acids. Germline CDR1 reads SQVTM; CDR2 reads ANQGSEA. The J segment lost 6 bases and the V segment lost 3 bases, leaving 1 base of the junction unmatched. The CDR3 DNA sequence: TGCAGCGTTGAGGGACAGGGGCATGGCTACACCTTC. This encodes CSVEGQGHGYTF.

This clone was detected a few times. The rearrangement links TRBV7-2 to TRBJ2-7; 9 nucleotides match TRBD2. The CDR3 covers 18 residues. V lost 2 bases to trimming and J lost 3 bases; unmatched junction nucleotides: 14. Germline CDR1 reads SGHTA; CDR2 reads FQGNSA. DNA of the CDR3: TGTGCCAGCAGCTTACAGCCGGCGGGAGGGCCGATTGGCTACGAGCAGTACTTC. It is translated as CASSLQPAGGPIGYEQYF.

The J gene is TRBJ2-1, the V gene TRBV5-4; weak D call: TRBD2 (6 bases). V shed 1 base and J shed 4 bases, with 15 bases lying between them. The length of the CDR3 is 16 residues. CDR1 is SGHNT and CDR2 is YYREEE in the germline V gene (reference sequence). CDR3 coding DNA: TGTGCCAGCAGCTTGTTTCTCCGGGGGTCTTACAATGAGCAGTTCTTC. Translation: CASSLFLRGSYNEQFF.

The chain is built from TRBV5-1 and TRBJ2-7; 7 bases map to TRBD2. J lost 2 bases, V lost 6 bases, and 11 bases had no gene match. The germline gives CDR1 SGHRS, CDR2 YFSETQ. The CDR3 contains 15 residues. The DNA of the CDR3 is TGCGCCAGCAAGGTCTTAGCGGGTAGTACCTACGAGCAGTACTTC. Translation: CASKVLAGSTYEQYF.

The V call is TRBV29-1, the J call TRBJ1-2; a possible D gene is TRBD1 (6 bases). This CDR3 comprises 12 residues. V was shortened by 0 bases and J by 8 bases, with 10 bases between the two germline ends. Germline V gene lookup returns CDR1 SQVTM and CDR2 ANQGSEA. CDR3 sequence (DNA): TGCAGCGTTGAAGATGACAGGATAGGCTACACCTTC. This encodes CSVEDDRIGYTF.

This rearrangement joins TRBV4-1 to TRBJ2-3, with 12 positions matching TRBD2. Germline-derived CDR1 and CDR2 are MGHRA and YSYEKL. The V gene end was trimmed by 4 bases and the J gene end by 4 bases; junction bases not matched to a gene: 9. This CDR3 is 17 amino acids long. CDR3 DNA sequence: TGCGCCAGCAGCCCTGGATCCCTAGCGGGAGGGTCAGATACGCAGTATTTT. It translates to CASSPGSLAGGSDTQYF.

The V and J genes are TRBV28 and TRBJ2-7, with 8 bases that match TRBD2. The CDR3 extends over 16 amino acids. Germline CDR1 is MDHEN and CDR2 is SYDVKM. Trimming cost V 7 bases and J 0 bases; bases outside gene matches: 11. CDR3 bases: TGTGCCAGCAATGGTCCGGGAGGGATAAGCTCCTACGAGCAGTACTTC. Protein sequence: CASNGPGGISSYEQYF.